Sequencing of this T cell receptor beta chain was carried out in a study of blood T cell repertoires in COVID-19. Background on the study: From T cells, B-cell-depleted T cells, or PBMCs came the material, which was cDNA or gDNA.

In the original workflow: Using reference gene primer amplification, nucleated cell counts were estimated. Sequenced by immunoSEQ multiplex PCR; TCRdb stores in-frame clones only, minus some. That table is the source of V, J and clone size, and D and trimming were worked out from the DNA. The sample comprises tens of thousands of clones, 86% of which are singletons, and 1% to 1.5% rests with the top ten. The source is a man in his fifties or sixties with acute or convalescent COVID-19. The sample comprised peripheral blood.

CDR3 sequence reads: CASSTRGYNSPLHF. The CDR3 DNA follows: TGCGCCAGCAGCACCAGGGGATATAATTCACCCCTCCACTTT. The rearrangement joins TRBV5-1 to TRBJ1-6; weak D call: TRBD1 (6 bases). This CDR3 has 14 residues. V lost 4 bases and J lost 4, with 9 bases in between. CDR1 and CDR2 from the germline V gene are SGHRS and YFSETQ.